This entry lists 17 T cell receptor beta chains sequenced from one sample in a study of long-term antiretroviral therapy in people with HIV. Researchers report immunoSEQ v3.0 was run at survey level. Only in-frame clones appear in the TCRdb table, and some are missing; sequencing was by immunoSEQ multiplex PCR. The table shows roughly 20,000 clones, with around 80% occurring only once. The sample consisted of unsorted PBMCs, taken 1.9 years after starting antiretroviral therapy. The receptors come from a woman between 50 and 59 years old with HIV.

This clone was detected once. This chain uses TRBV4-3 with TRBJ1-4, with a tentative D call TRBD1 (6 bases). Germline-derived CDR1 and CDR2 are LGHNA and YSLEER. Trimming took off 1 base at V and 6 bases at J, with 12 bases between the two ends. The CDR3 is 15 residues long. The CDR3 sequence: CASSQGHREYEKLFF. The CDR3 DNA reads TGCGCCAGCAGCCAAGGTCACAGGGAATATGAAAAACTGTTTTTT.

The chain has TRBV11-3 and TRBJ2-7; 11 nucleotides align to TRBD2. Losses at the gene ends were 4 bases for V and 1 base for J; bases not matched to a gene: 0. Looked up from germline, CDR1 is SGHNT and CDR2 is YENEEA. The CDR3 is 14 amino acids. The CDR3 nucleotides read TGTGCCAGCAGCTGGACTAGCGGGTCCTACGAGCAGTACTTC. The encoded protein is CASSWTSGSYEQYF.

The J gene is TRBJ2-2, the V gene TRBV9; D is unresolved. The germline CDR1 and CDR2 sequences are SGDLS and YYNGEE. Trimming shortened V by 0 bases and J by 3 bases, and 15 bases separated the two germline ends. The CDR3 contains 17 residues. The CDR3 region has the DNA TGTGCCAGCAGCGTAGGAGTAGTTGGAGCAGACACCGGGGAGCTGTTTTTT. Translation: CASSVGVVGADTGELFF.

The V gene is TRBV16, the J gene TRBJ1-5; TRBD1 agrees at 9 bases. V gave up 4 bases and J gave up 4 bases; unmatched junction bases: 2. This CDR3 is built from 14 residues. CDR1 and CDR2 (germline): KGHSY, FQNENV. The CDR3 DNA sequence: TGTGCCAGCAGCCTGACAGGGGGTAATCAGCCCCAGCATTTT. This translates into CASSLTGGNQPQHF.

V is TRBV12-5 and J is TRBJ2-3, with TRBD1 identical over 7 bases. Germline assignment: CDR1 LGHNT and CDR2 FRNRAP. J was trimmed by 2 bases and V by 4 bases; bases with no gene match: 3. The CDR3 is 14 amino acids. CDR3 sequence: CASGWDSSTDTQYF. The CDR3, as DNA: TGTGCTAGTGGTTGGGACAGCTCCACAGATACGCAGTATTTT.

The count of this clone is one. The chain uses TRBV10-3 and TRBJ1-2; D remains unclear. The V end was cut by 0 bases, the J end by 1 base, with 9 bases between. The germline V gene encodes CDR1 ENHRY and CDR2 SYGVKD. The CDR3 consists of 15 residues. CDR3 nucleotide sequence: TGTGCCATCAGTGAGTCTTACAGCAATAACTATGGCTACACCTTC. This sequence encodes CAISESYSNNYGYTF.

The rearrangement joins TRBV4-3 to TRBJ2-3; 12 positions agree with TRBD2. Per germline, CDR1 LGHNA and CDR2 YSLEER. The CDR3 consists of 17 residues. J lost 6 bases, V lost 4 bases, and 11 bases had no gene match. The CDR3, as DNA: TGCGCCAGCAGCCTACATCTCGGACTAGCGGGGTCGGATACGCAGTATTTT. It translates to CASSLHLGLAGSDTQYF.

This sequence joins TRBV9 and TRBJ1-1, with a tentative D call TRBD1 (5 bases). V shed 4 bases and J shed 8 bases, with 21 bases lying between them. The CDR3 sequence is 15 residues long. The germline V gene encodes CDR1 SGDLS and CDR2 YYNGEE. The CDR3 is CASSPSETVGGEAFF. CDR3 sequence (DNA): TGTGCCAGCAGCCCTAGTGAGACAGTGGGAGGGGAAGCTTTCTTT.

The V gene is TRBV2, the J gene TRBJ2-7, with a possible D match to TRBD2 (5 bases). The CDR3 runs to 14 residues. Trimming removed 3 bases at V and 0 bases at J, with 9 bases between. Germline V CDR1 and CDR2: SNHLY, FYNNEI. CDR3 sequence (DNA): TGTGCCAGCAGTGACCAAGGACTCTCCTACGAGCAGTACTTC. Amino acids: CASSDQGLSYEQYF.

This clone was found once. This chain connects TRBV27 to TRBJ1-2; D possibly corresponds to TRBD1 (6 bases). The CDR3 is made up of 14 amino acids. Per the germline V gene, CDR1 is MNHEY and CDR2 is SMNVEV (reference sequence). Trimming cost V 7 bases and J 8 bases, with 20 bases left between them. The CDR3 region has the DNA TGTGCCAGCACGTCATCTGGTGGGGGGCAAGGCTACACCTTC. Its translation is CASTSSGGGQGYTF.

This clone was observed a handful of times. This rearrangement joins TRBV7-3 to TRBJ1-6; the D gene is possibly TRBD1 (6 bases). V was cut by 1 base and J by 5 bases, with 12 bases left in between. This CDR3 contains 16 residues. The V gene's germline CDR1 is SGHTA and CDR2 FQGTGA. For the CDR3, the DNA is TGTGCCAGCAGCTTAAGTGGGGGCGCCGATAATTCACCCCTCCACTTT. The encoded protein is CASSLSGGADNSPLHF.

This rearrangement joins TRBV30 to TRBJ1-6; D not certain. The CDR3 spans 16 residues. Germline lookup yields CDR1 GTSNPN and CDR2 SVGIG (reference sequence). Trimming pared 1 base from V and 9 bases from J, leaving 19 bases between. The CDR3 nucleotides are TGTGCCTGGAGTGCCCCGGGTCGCGAATTTGCTTCACCCCTCCACTTT. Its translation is CAWSAPGREFASPLHF.

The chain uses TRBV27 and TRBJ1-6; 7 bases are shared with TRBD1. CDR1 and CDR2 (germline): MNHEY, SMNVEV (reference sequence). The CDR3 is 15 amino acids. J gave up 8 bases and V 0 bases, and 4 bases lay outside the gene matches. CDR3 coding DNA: TGTGCCAGCAGTTTATCACGTCAGGGGGATTCACCCCTCCACTTT. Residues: CASSLSRQGDSPLHF.

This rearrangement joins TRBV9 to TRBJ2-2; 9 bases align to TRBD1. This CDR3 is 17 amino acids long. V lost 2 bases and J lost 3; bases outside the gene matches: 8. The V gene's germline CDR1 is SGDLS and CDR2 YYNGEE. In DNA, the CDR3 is TGTGCCAGCAGCGTCCCTACAGGGGGCGCGGACACCGGGGAGCTGTTTTTT. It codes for CASSVPTGGADTGELFF. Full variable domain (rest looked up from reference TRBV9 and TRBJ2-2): DSGVTQTPKHLITATGQRVTLRCSPRSGDLSVYWYQQSLDQGLQFLIQYYNGEERAKGNILERFSAQQFPDLHSELNLSSLELGDSALYFCASSVPTGGADTGELFFGEGSRLTVL.

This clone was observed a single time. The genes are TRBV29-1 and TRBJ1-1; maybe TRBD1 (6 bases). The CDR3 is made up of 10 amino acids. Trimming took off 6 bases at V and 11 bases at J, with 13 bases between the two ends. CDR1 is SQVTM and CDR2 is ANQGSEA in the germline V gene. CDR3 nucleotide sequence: TGCAGCGTCCGAGAGGGGGTGGCTTTCTTT. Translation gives CSVREGVAFF.

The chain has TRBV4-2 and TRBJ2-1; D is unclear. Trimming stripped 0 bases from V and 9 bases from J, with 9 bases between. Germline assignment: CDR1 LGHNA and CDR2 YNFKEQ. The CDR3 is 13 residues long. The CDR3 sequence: CASSQDFSGEQFF. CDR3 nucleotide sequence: TGTGCCAGCAGCCAAGATTTTTCAGGTGAGCAGTTCTTC.

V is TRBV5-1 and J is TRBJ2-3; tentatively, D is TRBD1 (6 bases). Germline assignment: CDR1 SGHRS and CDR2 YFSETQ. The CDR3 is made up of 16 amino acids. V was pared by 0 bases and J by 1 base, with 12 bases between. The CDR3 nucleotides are TGCGCCAGCAGCTTGGGCGCGGACAGCGGCACAGATACGCAGTATTTT. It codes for CASSLGADSGTDTQYF.